The present T cell receptor beta chain was sequenced within a study of T cells after yellow fever vaccination. Study-wide results and caveats: There was a possibility that FACS-sorted repertoires contained abundant clonotypes contaminating from the bulk population. Subsequent to the booster, the majority of primary-vaccination clones reappeared (around 96% CD4, 80% to 90% CD8). A limited proportion of clonotypes was detected within both the CD4 and CD8 compartments.

TCR cDNA, made by 5'RACE template switching, carried an added universal primer site and UMIs. TCRdb itself ran the 5' RACE reads through MiXCR, one entry per CDR3 protein. The repertoire includes some 560,000 distinct CDR3 sequences, 15% to 20% of them detected once, and roughly an eighth sits in the top ten. This clonotype was seen a few times. Its antigen is unidentified. This sample comprised PBMCs, obtained 15 days after the yellow fever booster vaccination. This receptor was obtained from a man under 40 who received the YFV17D yellow fever vaccine.

For the CDR3, the DNA is TGTGCCAGGGATGGACTAGCGGGGAGCAATGAGCAGTTCTTC. Translated, it gives CARDGLAGSNEQFF. This chain joins TRBV21-1 and TRBJ2-1; TRBD2, as called in the table, went unchecked against the DNA. TRBV21-1 is tagged as a pseudogene. This CDR3 has 14 amino acids.